These 21 T cell receptor beta chains originate from one sample sequenced in a study of shared clonotypes between healthy human individuals. Clones were sequenced by immunoSEQ multiplex PCR, and TCRdb holds only the in-frame ones, with some missing. The data contain roughly 1,100,000 clones, roughly 70% of them seen just once; the ten biggest clones take up approximately 1.5%. The sequenced sample was memory CD4+ T cells sorted from blood. Subset of the sample: CD45RA-negative fraction. The receptors shown here come from a man between 18 and 29 years old in good health.

The chain combines TRBV30 with TRBJ2-5; 10 nucleotides agree with TRBD2. Per the germline V gene, CDR1 is GTSNPN and CDR2 is SVGIG (reference sequence). The length of the CDR3 is 15 residues. Trimming took 0 bases from V and 4 from J; bases not matched to a gene: 5. CDR3 nucleotides: TGTGCCTGGAGTGTGGCTAGCGGGAGTTCAGAGACCCAGTACTTC. It yields the protein CAWSVASGSSETQYF.

CDR3: CASSIEETGVLNTEAFF. The CDR3 region has the DNA TGTGCCAGCAGCATAGAAGAGACAGGGGTTTTGAACACTGAAGCTTTCTTT. The gene calls are TRBV13 and TRBJ1-1; 8 bases align to TRBD1. The junction had 11 bases not matched to a gene; V was cut back by 5 bases and J by 0 bases. CDR3 size: 17 residues. Germline V lookup: CDR1 PRHDT, CDR2 FYEKMQ (reference sequence).

V gene TRBV7-2 combines with J gene TRBJ2-7, with 13 bases that match TRBD2. The germline CDR1 and CDR2 sequences are SGHTA and FQGNSA. V lost 4 bases to trimming and J lost 2 bases; unmatched junction nucleotides: 2. This CDR3 contains 15 residues. CDR3 sequence reads: CASSYGTSGAYEQYF. As DNA, the CDR3 is TGTGCCAGCAGCTACGGGACTAGCGGGGCCTACGAGCAGTACTTC.

The CDR3 here is CASSRKSSNQPQHF. For the CDR3, the DNA is TGTGCCAGCAGCCGGAAGAGTAGCAATCAGCCCCAGCATTTT. The V and J genes are TRBV7-2 and TRBJ1-5; D not resolved. This CDR3 has 14 amino acids. Between the trimmed V and J ends, which lost 5 bases and 0 bases, there was a span of 8 bases. Germline assignment: CDR1 SGHTA and CDR2 FQGNSA.

The rearrangement joins TRBV2 to TRBJ2-1, with D unresolved. CDR1 is SNHLY and CDR2 is FYNNEI in the germline V gene. V lost 4 bases to trimming and J lost 2 bases, with 9 bases between them. The CDR3 length is 14 residues. The CDR3 here is CASSALGAYNEQFF. Here the CDR3 DNA reads TGTGCCAGCAGTGCCCTCGGAGCCTACAATGAGCAGTTCTTC. Based on the CDR3 plus reference TRBV2 and TRBJ2-1, the full variable domain is EPEVTQTPSHQVTQMGQEVILRCVPISNHLYFYWYRQILGQKVEFLVSFYNNEISEKSEIFDDQFSVERPDGSNFTLKIRSTKLEDSAMYFCASSALGAYNEQFFGPGTRLTVL.

The V gene is TRBV10-2, the J gene TRBJ1-1; TRBD1 agrees at 7 bases. CDR1 is WSHSY, CDR2 SAAADI, per germline. This CDR3 spans 14 amino acids. V lost 6 bases, J lost 3 bases, and 7 bases stayed unmatched. The CDR3 nucleotides read TGCGCCAGCAGCACGACAGGGTTGGACACTGAAGCTTTCTTT. It yields the protein CASSTTGLDTEAFF.

V and J are TRBV10-3 and TRBJ1-4; 7 bases align to TRBD1. Germline values: CDR1 ENHRY, CDR2 SYGVKD. V dropped 6 bases and J dropped 4; count of bases not matched to a gene: 5. The CDR3 covers 14 residues. The CDR3 DNA reads as TGTGCCATCAGCGAGGGACAGTTTAATGAAAAACTGTTTTTT. This translates into CAISEGQFNEKLFF.

This clone was seen once. The chain recombines TRBV18 with TRBJ1-1; no reliable D call. The CDR3 totals 13 residues. CDR1 and CDR2 from the germline V gene are KGHSH and LQKENI. The germline V and J ends were trimmed by 3 bases and 5 bases, with 10 bases remaining between them. The CDR3 DNA sequence: TGTGCCAGCTCACCGGCGGTCCGGACTGAAGCTTTCTTT. Its translation is CASSPAVRTEAFF.

This chain connects TRBV5-1 to TRBJ2-7; TRBD1 aligns across 9 bases. V dropped 0 bases and J dropped 5; count of bases not matched to a gene: 6. The CDR3 extends over 15 amino acids. Per germline, CDR1 SGHRS and CDR2 YFSETQ. CDR3 sequence reads: CASSLGQGVLHEQYF. CDR3 nucleotide sequence: TGCGCCAGCAGCTTGGGACAGGGGGTTCTCCACGAGCAGTACTTC.

V and J are TRBV27 and TRBJ1-1, with TRBD1 as a possible D gene (6 bases). Between the trimmed V and J ends, which lost 5 bases and 1 base, there was a span of 20 bases. The germline CDR1 and CDR2 sequences are MNHEY and SMNVEV (reference sequence). The CDR3 contains 17 residues. The CDR3 DNA reads as TGTGCCAGCAGTGGATGGGACATTCGTTCGGGGAACACTGAAGCTTTCTTT. Translation gives CASSGWDIRSGNTEAFF.

The CDR3 coding sequence is TGTGCCAGCAGCTTAGTTGGACAGGGGCCCTCTGGAAACACCATATATTTT. Protein: CASSLVGQGPSGNTIYF. The chain has TRBV7-9 and TRBJ1-3, with 9 bases lining up with TRBD1. The germline V gene encodes CDR1 SEHNR and CDR2 FQNEAQ (reference sequence). After removal of 1 base from V and 0 bases from J, the junction contained 4 bases not matched to a gene. The CDR3 is 17 amino acids. The full variable domain, its missing parts supplied by reference TRBV7-9 and TRBJ1-3, is DTGVSQNPRHKITKRGQNVTFRCDPISEHNRLYWYRQTLGQGPEFLTYFQNEAQLEKSRLLSDRFSAERPKGSFSTLEIQRTEQGDSAMYLCASSLVGQGPSGNTIYFGEGSWLTVV.

V usage is TRBV5-5 and J usage is TRBJ1-1; D not resolved. Germline V gene sequence: CDR1 SGHKS, CDR2 YYEKEE (reference sequence). This CDR3 spans 16 amino acids. V dropped 1 base and J dropped 1 base, with 14 bases sitting between them. The CDR3 DNA is TGTGCCAGCAGCTTGCAGCAGACGTCAAGGAACACTGAAGCTTTCTTT. This gives the protein CASSLQQTSRNTEAFF.

Comments on this clone: This specimen includes other DNA sequences encoding the same CDR3. V gene TRBV27 combines with J gene TRBJ2-2; TRBD1 might be the D (7 bases). The ends were cut back, 6 bases at V and 4 bases at J, with 12 bases in the middle. The V gene's germline CDR1 is MNHEY and CDR2 SMNVEV (reference sequence). CDR3 length: 14 residues. The chain's CDR3 is CASRRQGGTGELFF. The CDR3 DNA reads TGTGCCAGCAGGAGACAGGGAGGCACCGGGGAGCTGTTTTTT.

This chain links TRBV18 with TRBJ1-2; 10 bases agree with TRBD1. The CDR3 is made up of 15 amino acids. Germline lookup yields CDR1 KGHSH and CDR2 LQKENI. Trimming took 6 bases from V and 3 from J; bases not matched to a gene: 7. The CDR3 DNA reads as TGTGCCAGCTCGCCGGGACAGGGGACCTACTATGGCTACACCTTC. Protein product: CASSPGQGTYYGYTF.

A remark on this clone: The same CDR3 arises from other DNA sequences in this sample as well. The chain has TRBV7-8 and TRBJ1-5; possible D gene TRBD1, 5 bases. Germline lookup yields CDR1 SGHVS and CDR2 FQNEAQ. CDR3 length: 13 amino acids. V lost 2 bases to trimming and J lost 7 bases, with 9 bases between them. The CDR3 sequence is CASSLTRDQPQHF. In DNA form, the CDR3 reads TGTGCCAGCAGCTTAACGAGGGACCAGCCCCAGCATTTT. The full variable domain, rest sourced from reference TRBV7-8 and TRBJ1-5, is GAGVSQSPRYKVAKRGQDVALRCDPISGHVSLFWYQQALGQGPEFLTYFQNEAQLDKSGLPSDRFFAERPEGSVSTLKIQRTQQEDSAVYLCASSLTRDQPQHFGDGTRLSIL.

This clone has more than one count but fewer than ten. The chain recombines TRBV19 with TRBJ1-3; no reliable D call. V was trimmed by 3 bases and J by 3 bases, leaving 6 bases between them. Germline loops: CDR1 LNHDA, CDR2 SQIVND (reference sequence). CDR3 length: 13 amino acids. CDR3 in amino acids: CASSISGGNTIYF. The CDR3 nucleotides are TGTGCCAGTAGTATTTCAGGTGGAAACACCATATATTTT.

The chain joins TRBV7-3 to TRBJ2-5; D is ambiguous. This CDR3 has 13 amino acids. Per the germline V gene, CDR1 is SGHTA and CDR2 is FQGTGA. Deletions cut 0 bases from V and 2 bases from J, with 4 bases between. The CDR3 coding sequence is TGTGCCAGCAGCTTAACCCAGCAAGAGACCCAGTACTTC. It is translated as CASSLTQQETQYF.

The V gene is TRBV21-1, the J gene TRBJ2-7; the D call of TRBD1 is as the table states it, not checked on the DNA. TRBV21-1 is listed as a pseudogene. The CDR3 runs 15 residues. The CDR3 DNA reads as TGTGCCAGCAGCAAAGGGGACAGAGCCTCCTACGAGCAGTACTTC. As protein: CASSKGDRASYEQYF.

The V and J genes are TRBV11-2 and TRBJ1-4, with D possibly matching TRBD1 (6 bases). The CDR3 spans 18 residues. Germline assignment: CDR1 SGHAT and CDR2 FQNNGV. Trimming took off 0 bases at V and 10 bases at J, with 24 bases between the two ends. The CDR3 here is CASSLESAGTSSGGKLFF. For the CDR3, the DNA is TGTGCCAGCAGCTTAGAGAGCGCCGGGACAAGCTCCGGAGGAAAACTGTTTTTT. The variable domain in full, with the rest retrieved from reference TRBV11-2 and TRBJ1-4, is EAGVAQSPRYKIIEKRQSVAFWCNPISGHATLYWYQQILGQGPKLLIQFQNNGVVDDSQLPKDRFSAERLKGVDSTLKIQPAKLEDSAVYLCASSLESAGTSSGGKLFFGSGTQLSVL.

This clone appeared a single time. This rearrangement joins TRBV11-2 to TRBJ2-7; unclear D gene. CDR3 length: 14 residues. Germline V lookup: CDR1 SGHAT, CDR2 FQNNGV. V lost 5 bases, J lost 7 bases, and 18 bases lay in between. The CDR3 DNA follows: TGTGCCAGCAGCCCAGGTGCGTCGACTGGTGAGCAGTACTTC. It specifies CASSPGASTGEQYF.

V usage is TRBV5-4 and J usage is TRBJ2-3, with a possible D match to TRBD1 (6 bases). This CDR3 region has 15 residues. From germline, CDR1 is SGHNT and CDR2 YYREEE (reference sequence). V shed 4 bases and J shed 1 base, with 13 bases lying between them. As DNA, the CDR3 is TGTGCCAGCAGCCTGTTATCAGGGGGCACAGATACGCAGTATTTT. Translating it yields CASSLLSGGTDTQYF.